This T cell receptor beta chain derives from a study of patients and donors after allogeneic stem cell transplantation. Using its own MiXCR run on the RT-PCR reads, TCRdb lists one record per CDR3 protein. Of 80,000 to 90,000 distinct CDR3 sequences listed, about 44% are singletons. Germline CDR1 LGHDT, CDR2 YNNKEL (reference sequence). The CDR3 has 14 amino acids. Trimming took off 1 base at V and 8 bases at J, with 12 bases between the two ends. Sequencing was done on a sample of blood, either unsorted or a sorted T cell fraction (not recorded which). This rearrangement joins TRBV3-1 to TRBJ2-1; D is perhaps TRBD1 (5 bases). The sequence was collected from a human donor who was either an allogeneic HSCT recipient or a stem cell or donor lymphocyte infusion donor (not recorded which). It is not recorded whose cells these are; they may come from a transplant donor. As DNA, the CDR3 is TGTGCCAGCAGCCAAGGGGTCCTAGGGGATGAGCAGTTCTTC. Its translation: CASSQGVLGDEQFF.